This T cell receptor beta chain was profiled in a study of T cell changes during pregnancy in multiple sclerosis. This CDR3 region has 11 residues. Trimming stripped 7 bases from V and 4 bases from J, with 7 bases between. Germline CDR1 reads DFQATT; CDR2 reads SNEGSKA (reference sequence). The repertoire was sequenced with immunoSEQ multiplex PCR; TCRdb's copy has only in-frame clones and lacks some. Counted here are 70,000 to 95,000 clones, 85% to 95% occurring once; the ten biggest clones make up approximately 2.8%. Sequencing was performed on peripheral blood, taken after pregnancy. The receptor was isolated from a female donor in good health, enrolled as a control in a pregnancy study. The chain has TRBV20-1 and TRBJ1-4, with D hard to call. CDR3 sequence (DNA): TGCAGTGTTTCCCGTAATGAAAAACTGTTTTTT. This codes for CSVSRNEKLFF.